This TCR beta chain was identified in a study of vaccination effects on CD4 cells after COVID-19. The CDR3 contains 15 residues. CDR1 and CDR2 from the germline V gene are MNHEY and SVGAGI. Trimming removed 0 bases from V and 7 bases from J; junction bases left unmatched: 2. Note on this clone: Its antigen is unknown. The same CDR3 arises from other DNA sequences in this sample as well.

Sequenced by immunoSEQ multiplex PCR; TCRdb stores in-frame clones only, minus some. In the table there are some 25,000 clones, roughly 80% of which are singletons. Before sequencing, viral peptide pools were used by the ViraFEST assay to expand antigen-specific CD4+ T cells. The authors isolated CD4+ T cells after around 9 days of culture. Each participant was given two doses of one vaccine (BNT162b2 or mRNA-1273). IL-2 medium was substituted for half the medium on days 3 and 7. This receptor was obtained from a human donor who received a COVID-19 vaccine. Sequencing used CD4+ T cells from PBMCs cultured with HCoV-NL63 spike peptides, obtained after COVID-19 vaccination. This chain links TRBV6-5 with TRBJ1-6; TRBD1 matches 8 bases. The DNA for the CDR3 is TGTGCCAGCAGTTACTCTAGGACAGGGAATTCACCCCTCCACTTT. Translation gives CASSYSRTGNSPLHF.